A single sample gave rise to the 28 T cell receptor beta chains below, sequenced in a study of blood T cell repertoires in COVID-19. Sequenced by immunoSEQ multiplex PCR; TCRdb stores in-frame clones only, minus some. The repertoire holds some 350,000 clones, with 75% to 90% as singletons. Sequenced material: peripheral blood. All receptors derive from a woman aged 50 to 60 with COVID-19, enrolled during active disease.

The V gene is TRBV19, the J gene TRBJ2-7, with TRBD2 identical over 9 bases. CDR1 is LNHDA, CDR2 SQIVND, per germline (reference sequence). This CDR3 region has 13 residues. V gave up 3 bases and J gave up 10 bases; unmatched junction bases: 7. The CDR3 coding sequence is TGTGCCAGTAGTATCGGAGTAGCGGGAGATCAGTACTTC. This translates into CASSIGVAGDQYF.

This clone was observed a few times. The chain carries TRBV19 and TRBJ1-5; TRBD1 is a possible D gene (6 bases). The CDR3 has 12 residues. Germline lookup yields CDR1 LNHDA and CDR2 SQIVND (reference sequence). With 3 bases removed from V and 7 bases from J, the gap between germline ends came to 7 bases. Here the CDR3 DNA reads TGTGCCAGTAGTATGGGGGCCCAGCCCCAGCATTTT. Translation: CASSMGAQPQHF.

The chain employs TRBV28 and TRBJ2-1, with 14 bases lining up with TRBD2. The ends lost 0 bases at V and 6 bases at J; junction bases unmatched: 10. The CDR3 runs to 19 residues. Germline CDR1 MDHEN, CDR2 SYDVKM. CDR3 nucleotide sequence: TGTGCCAGCAGTTTATGGACGATGACTAGCGGGAGGGCCCTCAATGAGCAGTTCTTC. This translates into CASSLWTMTSGRALNEQFF.

The chain is built from TRBV29-1 and TRBJ1-1, with 8 positions matching TRBD1. Germline V lookup: CDR1 SQVTM, CDR2 ANQGSEA. V gave up 7 bases and J gave up 0 bases; unmatched junction bases: 10. The CDR3 has 15 amino acids. The CDR3 DNA reads as TGCAGCGCAAGGACAGGGCCTACCATGAACACTGAAGCTTTCTTT. This gives the protein CSARTGPTMNTEAFF. Supplemented by reference TRBV29-1 and TRBJ1-1, the full variable domain reads SAVISQKPSRDICQRGTSLTIQCQVDSQVTMMFWYRQQPGQSLTLIATANQGSEATYESGFVIDKFPISRPNLTFSTLTVSNMSPEDSSIYLCSARTGPTMNTEAFFGQGTRLTVV.

The rearrangement links TRBV27 to TRBJ2-7, with TRBD2 identical over 8 bases. The CDR3 spans 16 residues. Trimming cost V 2 bases and J 4 bases; bases outside gene matches: 10. The germline gives CDR1 MNHEY, CDR2 SMNVEV (reference sequence). The CDR3 DNA is TGTGCCAGCAGTTTAGACGGGGGGGCCCTCTCTTACGAGCAGTACTTC. Encoded protein: CASSLDGGALSYEQYF.

This chain uses TRBV6-5 with TRBJ2-7; the D gene is possibly TRBD2 (6 bases). Trimming took 10 bases from V and 7 from J, leaving 17 bases between them. This CDR3 spans 12 amino acids. The germline V gene encodes CDR1 MNHEY and CDR2 SVGAGI. CDR3 region: CAIRRRVEEQYF. The CDR3 region has the DNA TGTGCCATCAGGAGGAGGGTCGAAGAGCAGTACTTC.

V usage is TRBV5-1 and J usage is TRBJ2-6; the match to TRBD2 covers 9 bases. The trim removed 3 bases at V and 3 bases at J, leaving 16 bases unmatched. Germline lookup yields CDR1 SGHRS and CDR2 YFSETQ. This CDR3 has 20 residues. The CDR3 is CASSSLGSSGRLGGANVLTF. CDR3 DNA sequence: TGCGCCAGCAGCTCCCTCGGTAGTAGCGGGAGACTAGGTGGGGCCAACGTCCTGACTTTC.

The CDR3 nucleotides are TGTGCCACCAGTGGGGGACAGATAAGCACAGATACGCAGTATTTT. Translation gives CATSGGQISTDTQYF. The chain carries TRBV24-1 and TRBJ2-3; TRBD1 agrees at 7 bases. Losses at the gene ends were 5 bases for V and 0 bases for J; bases not matched to a gene: 4. The CDR3 contains 15 residues. Per germline, CDR1 KGHDR and CDR2 SFDVKD.

This clone occurred a few times. This chain connects TRBV27 to TRBJ1-2; 9 bases line up with TRBD1. The CDR3 is 16 amino acids. Trimming took 2 bases from V and 7 from J; bases not matched to a gene: 11. The V gene's germline CDR1 is MNHEY and CDR2 SMNVEV (reference sequence). Here the CDR3 reads CASSLVGQGGTSGYTF. The CDR3 DNA follows: TGTGCCAGCAGTTTAGTGGGACAGGGCGGTACCAGTGGCTACACCTTC.

This chain joins TRBV27 and TRBJ2-6; the match to TRBD1 covers 9 bases. The V segment lost 5 bases and the J segment 4 bases; nucleotides outside the gene matches: 6. Germline V gives CDR1 MNHEY, CDR2 SMNVEV (reference sequence). The CDR3 runs 16 residues. CDR3 amino acids: CASSTTGGEGANVLTF. CDR3 DNA: TGTGCCAGCAGTACTACAGGGGGCGAGGGGGCCAACGTCCTGACTTTC.

In its sample, this clone was seen a few times. J is TRBJ2-2 and V is TRBV7-9; 12 bases match TRBD2. Germline CDR1 SEHNR, CDR2 FQNEAQ (reference sequence). V lost 4 bases, J lost 7 bases, and 10 bases stayed unmatched. The CDR3 is made up of 17 amino acids. CDR3 amino acids: CASSSTSGRPPSGELFF. The CDR3 DNA reads TGTGCCAGCAGCTCAACTAGCGGGAGGCCTCCAAGCGGGGAGCTGTTTTTT.

This clone was counted once. The J gene is TRBJ2-1, the V gene TRBV7-2; D may be TRBD2 (6 bases). Trimming cost V 4 bases and J 7 bases, with 17 bases left between them. Per germline, CDR1 SGHTA and CDR2 FQGNSA. This CDR3 spans 15 amino acids. CDR3 protein: CASSSRPGGRNEQFF. The CDR3 region has the DNA TGTGCCAGCAGCTCACGCCCCGGGGGTAGGAATGAGCAGTTCTTC.

The V call is TRBV27, the J call TRBJ2-7, with 8 bases aligning to TRBD2. The V and J ends lost 8 bases and 3 bases, in that order; junction bases with no gene match: 9. Germline V CDR1 and CDR2: MNHEY, SMNVEV (reference sequence). CDR3 length equals 14 residues. In DNA, the CDR3 is TGTGCCAGCTCCCAAGCGGGAGTTCGCTACGAGCAGTACTTC. Protein sequence: CASSQAGVRYEQYF.

The chain uses TRBV5-4 and TRBJ2-6; no clear D. CDR1 is SGHNT, CDR2 YYREEE, per germline (reference sequence). V lost 0 bases, J lost 3 bases, and 13 bases lay in between. The CDR3 extends over 17 amino acids. The DNA for the CDR3 is TGTGCCAGCAGCTTGGAATTTCGTGGTAGTGGGGCCAACGTCCTGACTTTC. Its translation is CASSLEFRGSGANVLTF.

The chain is built from TRBV6-5 and TRBJ2-7; D may be TRBD2 (5 bases). The CDR3 sequence is 15 residues long. Germline CDR1 is MNHEY and CDR2 is SVGAGI. V gave up 0 bases and J gave up 0 bases, with 9 bases separating them. CDR3 region: CASSYSRESSYEQYF. CDR3 nucleotides: TGTGCCAGCAGTTACTCCCGGGAAAGCTCCTACGAGCAGTACTTC.

This clone was observed a handful of times. This chain connects TRBV12-3 or TRBV12-4 to TRBJ1-1; unclear D gene. The CDR3 covers 13 residues. V was pared by 6 bases and J by 11 bases, with 19 bases between. The CDR3 sequence: CASSSPDPGRAFF. The CDR3 bases are TGTGCCAGCAGCTCACCGGACCCGGGAAGGGCTTTCTTT.

DNA of the CDR3: TGTGCCAGCAGAGAAGGACTAGCGGGGAACACCGGGGAGCTGTTTTTT. This translates into CASREGLAGNTGELFF. The rearrangement joins TRBV6-4 to TRBJ2-2, with TRBD2 matching over 11 bases. The J segment lost 1 base and the V segment lost 6 bases, leaving 4 bases of the junction unmatched. There are 16 residues in the CDR3. Germline lookup yields CDR1 MRHNA and CDR2 SNTAGT.

This clone has just one count. J is TRBJ2-3 and V is TRBV7-9, with 9 bases fitting TRBD1. V lost 3 bases, J lost 4 bases, and 5 bases stayed unmatched. This CDR3 has 15 residues. Per germline, CDR1 SEHNR and CDR2 FQNEAQ (reference sequence). In DNA, the CDR3 is TGTGCCAGCAGCTTGGGACAGGGTTATGCAGATACGCAGTATTTT. Encoded protein: CASSLGQGYADTQYF.

This clone has just one count. This chain links TRBV4-3 with TRBJ2-7; D ambiguous. Trimming removed 4 bases from V and 4 bases from J, with 11 bases in between. CDR3 size: 13 residues. Germline values: CDR1 LGHNA, CDR2 YSLEER. For the CDR3, the DNA is TGCGCCAGCAGCCCGACGGGTCGGTACGAGCAGTACTTC. Translation gives CASSPTGRYEQYF.

This clone was counted once. An end of the junction does not agree with germline; a read error may underlie this. The CDR3 is CASSIDMAIAF. The DNA of the CDR3 is TGTGCCAGCAGCATAGACATGGCGATCGCCTTC. The gene calls are TRBV5-4 and TRBJ1-2, with unresolved D. There are 11 residues in the CDR3. The V gene's germline CDR1 is SGHNT and CDR2 YYREEE (reference sequence).

The chain joins TRBV9 to TRBJ1-1, with D possibly matching TRBD1 (5 bases). CDR1 SGDLS and CDR2 YYNGEE come from the germline V gene. V lost 0 bases, J lost 13 bases, and 19 bases lay in between. CDR3 size: 14 residues. The CDR3 spells CASSVGALSRGYFF. The CDR3 coding sequence is TGTGCCAGCAGCGTAGGAGCGTTGTCAAGGGGATATTTCTTT.

V and J are TRBV4-2 and TRBJ2-5, with 13 bases fitting TRBD2. CDR1 LGHNA and CDR2 YNFKEQ come from the germline V gene. The CDR3 loop spans 14 amino acids. The ends lost 0 bases at V and 11 bases at J; junction bases unmatched: 3. In DNA form, the CDR3 reads TGTGCCAGCAGCCAAGATGGACTAGCGGGAGTTCAGTACTTC. It yields the protein CASSQDGLAGVQYF.

The rearrangement links TRBV10-3 to TRBJ1-2; TRBD1 matches 9 bases. This CDR3 is 14 amino acids long. Trimming removed 0 bases from V and 8 bases from J; junction bases left unmatched: 4. Germline loops: CDR1 ENHRY, CDR2 SYGVKD. The DNA for the CDR3 is TGTGCCATCAGTGAGTCACAGGGGGCGGGCGGCTACACCTTC. Protein: CAISESQGAGGYTF.

In this sample, this clone turned up once. The V call is TRBV3-1 (or the pseudogene TRBV3-2), the J call TRBJ1-2; 8 bases match TRBD1. CDR3 length: 14 amino acids. Germline-derived CDR1 and CDR2 are LGHDT and YNNKEL (reference sequence). Losses at the gene ends were 4 bases for V and 7 bases for J; bases not matched to a gene: 8. CDR3 in DNA: TGTGCCAGCAGCCTCCGGACAGGGAGGACTGGCTACACCTTC. This sequence encodes CASSLRTGRTGYTF.

The chain is built from TRBV7-2 and TRBJ2-3; 7 nucleotides align to TRBD2. The germline gives CDR1 SGHTA, CDR2 FQGNSA. V shed 5 bases and J 6 bases; nucleotides not matched to a gene: 8. The CDR3 extends over 14 amino acids. The DNA for the CDR3 is TGTGCCAGCAGCATAGGGAGGGGAGTGGATACGCAGTATTTT. It yields the protein CASSIGRGVDTQYF.

The chain employs TRBV4-2 and TRBJ1-1, with no clear D. The CDR3 runs 15 residues. V lost 3 bases and J 1 base, leaving 12 bases between the germline ends. Germline V gene sequence: CDR1 LGHNA, CDR2 YNFKEQ. CDR3 nucleotide sequence: TGTGCCAGCAGCCAGTCCTCGGGAAAGAACACTGAAGCTTTCTTT. Protein product: CASSQSSGKNTEAFF.

J is TRBJ2-7 and V is TRBV30; TRBD2 matches at 10 bases. The V gene end was trimmed by 1 base and the J gene end by 6 bases; junction bases not matched to a gene: 6. Germline V gene lookup returns CDR1 GTSNPN and CDR2 SVGIG (reference sequence). The CDR3 is made up of 14 amino acids. The CDR3 loop is CAWSAASGRSEQYF. DNA of the CDR3: TGTGCCTGGAGTGCGGCTAGCGGGAGAAGCGAGCAGTACTTC. The complete variable domain, with remaining parts taken from reference TRBV30 and TRBJ2-7, reads SQTIHQWPATLVQPVGSPLSLECTVEGTSNPNLYWYRQAAGRGLQLLFYSVGIGQISSEVPQNLSASRPQDRQFILSSKKLLLSDSGFYLCAWSAASGRSEQYFGPGTRLTVT.

The table lists this clone with a count of one. The genes are TRBV19 and TRBJ1-6, with D unclear. The CDR3 contains 15 residues. Germline V gene data show CDR1 as LNHDA and CDR2 as SQIVND (reference sequence). V lost 4 bases, J lost 10 bases, and 17 bases lay in between. The CDR3 DNA reads TGTGCCAGTAGTAGCTGGGCCGGCCGACAATCACCCCTCCACTTT. The encoded protein is CASSSWAGRQSPLHF.